The 27 T cell receptor beta chains below were found in one sample sequenced in a study of blood T cell repertoires in COVID-19. TCRdb's copy holds only in-frame clones and misses some; the assay was immunoSEQ multiplex PCR. The sample holds some 290,000 clones; approximately 90% are singletons and the top ten take about 4%. The sequenced sample consisted of peripheral blood. These receptors were obtained from a man aged 18 to 29 with active or convalescent COVID-19.

This clone was detected once. The V and J genes are TRBV6-5 and TRBJ1-5; D is unresolved. CDR3 size: 13 residues. Trimming took 6 bases from V and 3 from J, leaving 9 bases between them. Germline CDR1 reads MNHEY; CDR2 reads SVGAGI. The CDR3 DNA follows: TGTGCCAGCAGCTACGCGTTCAATCAGCCCCAGCATTTT. This sequence encodes CASSYAFNQPQHF.

The chain links TRBV6-5 to TRBJ2-5, with 7 bases fitting TRBD1. Germline CDR1 MNHEY, CDR2 SVGAGI. J lost 4 bases, V lost 7 bases, and 9 bases had no gene match. The CDR3 sequence is 14 residues long. The DNA of the CDR3 is TGTGCCAGCATAAGGGGGCGAGATAGAGAGACCCAGTACTTC. This translates into CASIRGRDRETQYF.

This rearrangement joins TRBV5-1 to TRBJ2-1, with 7 bases lining up with TRBD2. V lost 7 bases, J lost 2 bases, and 9 bases stayed unmatched. Germline CDR1 SGHRS, CDR2 YFSETQ. The CDR3 is 15 amino acids. CDR3 residues: CASAVGGSAYNEQFF. The CDR3 DNA sequence: TGCGCCAGCGCTGTTGGCGGGAGCGCCTACAATGAGCAGTTCTTC.

The chain combines TRBV30 with TRBJ1-3, with D unclear. The V and J ends lost 0 bases and 6 bases respectively, with 6 bases between them. CDR3 length: 12 residues. CDR1 and CDR2 (germline): GTSNPN, SVGIG (reference sequence). The CDR3 nucleotides read TGTGCCTGGAGTGTACTTCAAAACACCATATATTTT. It is translated as CAWSVLQNTIYF.

The chain is built from TRBV4-1 and TRBJ2-3; tentatively, D is TRBD2 (5 bases). This CDR3 spans 13 amino acids. V was pared by 0 bases and J by 10 bases, with 11 bases between. In germline, CDR1 is MGHRA, CDR2 YSYEKL. The CDR3: CASSQDPVRAQYF. In nucleotides, the CDR3 is TGCGCCAGCAGCCAAGATCCGGTGAGGGCGCAGTATTTT.

This clone was observed once. The genes are TRBV2 and TRBJ1-2, with TRBD1 identical over 9 bases. Germline CDR1 SNHLY, CDR2 FYNNEI. The CDR3 is 12 residues long. Losses at the gene ends were 6 bases for V and 7 bases for J; bases not matched to a gene: 3. In DNA, the CDR3 is TGTGCCAGCAGCCGGGACAGGGTTGGCTACACCTTC. Amino acids: CASSRDRVGYTF.

The chain has TRBV24-1 and TRBJ2-5, with a tentative D call TRBD1 (7 bases). Germline CDR1 KGHDR, CDR2 SFDVKD. There are 14 residues in the CDR3. Trimming stripped 5 bases from V and 2 bases from J, with 11 bases between. The CDR3 sequence is CATSGPGGQETQYF. In DNA form, the CDR3 reads TGTGCCACCAGTGGGCCAGGGGGGCAAGAGACCCAGTACTTC.

The V and J genes are TRBV30 and TRBJ2-7; unclear D gene. Trimming shortened V by 1 base and J by 3 bases, and 7 bases separated the two germline ends. The CDR3 totals 12 residues. Per the germline V gene, CDR1 is GTSNPN and CDR2 is SVGIG (reference sequence). CDR3 amino acids: CAWSDSRYEQYF. CDR3 DNA sequence: TGTGCCTGGAGTGACAGCCGCTACGAGCAGTACTTC.

V gene TRBV4-3 combines with J gene TRBJ2-7, with D unclear. CDR3 size: 13 residues. Looked up from germline, CDR1 is LGHNA and CDR2 is YSLEER. Deletions cut 4 bases from V and 6 bases from J, with 13 bases between. In DNA, the CDR3 is TGCGCCAGCAGCCTCGAGAGGTTCGCCGAGCAGTACTTC. It encodes CASSLERFAEQYF.

This clone was picked up one time. V gene TRBV10-3 combines with J gene TRBJ2-3; 7 bases map to TRBD2. Germline values: CDR1 ENHRY, CDR2 SYGVKD. CDR3 size: 18 residues. V lost 4 bases to trimming and J lost 4 bases; unmatched junction nucleotides: 17. The CDR3 loop is CAISGAGETVGGSDTQYF. The CDR3 DNA reads TGTGCCATCAGTGGGGCGGGAGAAACAGTTGGTGGGTCAGATACGCAGTATTTT.

The genes are TRBV5-5 and TRBJ2-2; 8 nucleotides align to TRBD1. In germline, CDR1 is SGHKS, CDR2 YYEKEE (reference sequence). The trim removed 4 bases at V and 4 bases at J, leaving 9 bases unmatched. The CDR3 length is 16 residues. The DNA for the CDR3 is TGTGCCAGCAGCCCAGGGACAGGACTAATCACCGGGGAGCTGTTTTTT. Amino acids: CASSPGTGLITGELFF.

V gene TRBV12-3 or TRBV12-4 combines with J gene TRBJ1-4, with 9 bases that match TRBD1. CDR3 size: 13 residues. The ends lost 6 bases at V and 7 bases at J; junction bases unmatched: 3. CDR3 sequence (DNA): TGTGCCAGCAGACGACAGGGGGGTGAAAAACTGTTTTTT. It specifies CASRRQGGEKLFF.

CDR3 sequence reads: CASSALTGGGTDTQYF. In DNA, the CDR3 is TGCGCCAGCAGCGCCCTGACTGGCGGGGGCACAGATACGCAGTATTTT. The chain combines TRBV5-1 with TRBJ2-3; D is perhaps TRBD2 (6 bases). The germline CDR1 and CDR2 sequences are SGHRS and YFSETQ. The CDR3 extends over 16 amino acids. Trimming stripped 4 bases from V and 1 base from J, with 16 bases between.

This clone was recorded only once. The gene calls are TRBV4-2 and TRBJ2-7; D is ambiguous. The CDR3 is 16 residues long. The germline gives CDR1 LGHNA, CDR2 YNFKEQ. The germline V and J ends were trimmed by 1 base and 3 bases, with 16 bases remaining between them. CDR3 sequence reads: CASSQAPSPPVYEQYF. The CDR3, as DNA: TGTGCCAGCAGCCAAGCCCCTTCCCCTCCTGTCTACGAGCAGTACTTC.

The V gene is TRBV3-1 (or the pseudogene TRBV3-2), the J gene TRBJ2-7; tentative D call: TRBD1 (6 bases). The CDR3 totals 17 residues. V was trimmed by 0 bases and J by 2 bases, leaving 17 bases between them. The germline V gene encodes CDR1 LGHDT and CDR2 YNNKEL (reference sequence). The chain's CDR3 is CASSQDLVRDKTYEQYF. In nucleotides, the CDR3 is TGTGCCAGCAGCCAAGATCTTGTTCGGGACAAGACCTACGAGCAGTACTTC.

This rearrangement joins TRBV2 to TRBJ1-1; D gene uncertain. This CDR3 has 14 residues. Trimming removed 7 bases at V and 3 bases at J, with 15 bases between. CDR1 SNHLY and CDR2 FYNNEI come from the germline V gene. In DNA form, the CDR3 reads TGTGCCAGCACCCTTACTAGGCGGGACACTGAAGCTTTCTTT. Its protein is CASTLTRRDTEAFF.

The rearrangement joins TRBV29-1 to TRBJ2-1, with 8 bases identical to TRBD1. CDR3 length equals 15 residues. Germline values: CDR1 SQVTM, CDR2 ANQGSEA. After removal of 1 base from V and 7 bases from J, the junction contained 9 bases not matched to a gene. CDR3 nucleotides: TGCAGCGTTGAAGGAGGACAGGGTAAGAGGAATGAGCAGTTCTTC. It codes for CSVEGGQGKRNEQFF.

The chain joins TRBV3-1 (or the pseudogene TRBV3-2) to TRBJ1-3; D remains ambiguous. CDR1 LGHDT and CDR2 YNNKEL come from the germline V gene (reference sequence). The CDR3 consists of 18 residues. V lost 4 bases to trimming and J lost 3 bases, with 22 bases between them. In nucleotides, the CDR3 is TGTGCCAGCAGCCTAACCCCCGGAGGACCTTTGAGTGGAAACACCATATATTTT. Translated: CASSLTPGGPLSGNTIYF.

The table lists this clone with a count of one. The chain carries TRBV27 and TRBJ2-3; D remains ambiguous. The CDR3 spans 16 residues. V lost 5 bases and J 6 bases, leaving 21 bases between the germline ends. The V gene's germline CDR1 is MNHEY and CDR2 SMNVEV (reference sequence). As DNA, the CDR3 is TGTGCCAGCAGTCCAACCCGAGGCTCCCTTTCGGATACGCAGTATTTT. The encoded protein is CASSPTRGSLSDTQYF.

This sequence joins TRBV6-1 and TRBJ1-3; 7 bases map to TRBD1. Germline V gene sequence: CDR1 MNHNS, CDR2 SASEGT. This CDR3 region has 14 residues. Losses at the gene ends were 3 bases for V and 2 bases for J; bases not matched to a gene: 1. The CDR3 is CASSDRGTGNTIYF. The CDR3 nucleotides read TGTGCCAGCAGTGACAGGGGGACTGGAAACACCATATATTTT.

The chain uses TRBV3-1 (or the pseudogene TRBV3-2) and TRBJ2-4; TRBD1 is a possible D gene (5 bases). V was pared by 4 bases and J by 3 bases, with 16 bases between. Per germline, CDR1 LGHDT and CDR2 YNNKEL (reference sequence). The CDR3 loop spans 16 amino acids. CDR3 sequence (DNA): TGTGCCAGCAGCCGTGGTGCAGGGTCGGGCAAAAACATTCAGTACTTC. As protein: CASSRGAGSGKNIQYF.

J is TRBJ1-2 and V is TRBV5-6, with D possibly being TRBD1 (6 bases). The CDR3 is 15 amino acids. Germline CDR1 and CDR2: SGHDT and YYEEEE. Trimming took 4 bases from V and 8 from J, leaving 21 bases between them. The CDR3 is CASSLSITAGDGYTF. DNA for the CDR3: TGTGCCAGCAGCCTTTCCATAACCGCAGGGGACGGCTACACCTTC.

The table lists this clone with a few counts. The CDR3 is CASSYIEANTGELFF. The CDR3 region has the DNA TGTGCCAGCAGTTACATTGAGGCGAACACCGGGGAGCTGTTTTTT. The rearrangement uses TRBV6-6 and TRBJ2-2; unclear D gene. The germline V and J ends were trimmed by 2 bases and 0 bases, with 7 bases remaining between them. Germline CDR1 MNHNY, CDR2 SVGAGI (reference sequence). CDR3 length: 15 residues.

This clone was recorded once. The rearrangement links TRBV7-6 to TRBJ2-3, with D possibly TRBD1 on 6 matching bases. Trimming removed 1 base from V and 3 bases from J, with 14 bases in between. Per germline, CDR1 SGHVS and CDR2 FNYEAQ. CDR3 length: 16 amino acids. The CDR3, as DNA: TGTGCCAGCAGCTTAGGGACAGTCAAACAAACAGATACGCAGTATTTT. Protein product: CASSLGTVKQTDTQYF.

This chain joins TRBV10-3 and TRBJ2-1, with 9 nucleotides matching TRBD2. J gave up 10 bases and V 3 bases, and 10 bases lay outside the gene matches. Germline V lookup: CDR1 ENHRY, CDR2 SYGVKD. The CDR3 runs 15 residues. For the CDR3, the DNA is TGTGCCATCAGTGAATTGGCGGGAGGGCCTGGCGAGCAGTTCTTC. Protein: CAISELAGGPGEQFF.

V gene TRBV4-3 combines with J gene TRBJ2-7, with 7 positions matching TRBD2. This CDR3 spans 15 amino acids. Germline values: CDR1 LGHNA, CDR2 YSLEER. J gave up 0 bases and V 4 bases, and 6 bases lay outside the gene matches. This chain's CDR3 is CASSPRGGSSYEQYF. The CDR3 coding sequence is TGCGCCAGCAGCCCCCGAGGCGGGAGCTCCTACGAGCAGTACTTC.

About this clone: The junction departs from germline at one end; a sequencing error may be responsible. The chain recombines TRBV2 with TRBJ1-2; D may be TRBD1 (5 bases). The CDR3 loop spans 10 amino acids. Germline V lookup: CDR1 SNHLY, CDR2 FYNNEI. This CDR3 is CATRQETERF. The CDR3 DNA is TGTGCCACCAGGCAGGAGACAGAACGGTTC.